The next 14 T cell receptor beta chains were all read from a single sample in a study of T cell responses to AZD1222 COVID-19 vaccine. Data came from immunoSEQ multiplex PCR; TCRdb stores just in-frame clones and leaves some out. In the table there are some 150,000 clones, 90% of which are singletons. The sequencing here drew on peripheral blood, taken 28 days after the second AZD1222 dose. The source is an adult who received the AZD1222 COVID-19 vaccine.

The CDR3 DNA reads as TGTGCCATCAGTGACGAGAGAGGAGGCTACGAGCAGTACTTC. Protein product: CAISDERGGYEQYF. The V and J genes are TRBV10-3 and TRBJ2-7; possible D gene TRBD2, 5 bases. The V gene's germline CDR1 is ENHRY and CDR2 SYGVKD. Deletions cut 3 bases from V and 3 bases from J, with 12 bases between. The CDR3 contains 14 residues.

The genes are TRBV2 and TRBJ1-5; D is possibly TRBD1 (6 bases). This CDR3 region has 14 residues. Trimming shortened V by 6 bases and J by 6 bases, and 15 bases separated the two germline ends. Per the germline V gene, CDR1 is SNHLY and CDR2 is FYNNEI. The CDR3 DNA is TGTGCCAGCAGCTACAGGGAAACCACTCAGCCCCAGCATTTT. Residues: CASSYRETTQPQHF.

The chain couples TRBV28 to TRBJ1-3; tentative D call: TRBD1 (6 bases). The CDR3 extends over 14 amino acids. V was clipped by 6 bases and J by 0 bases, with 9 bases between them. Germline V gives CDR1 MDHEN, CDR2 SYDVKM. CDR3 amino acids: CASSRGASGNTIYF. CDR3 nucleotide sequence: TGTGCCAGCAGCCGGGGGGCCTCTGGAAACACCATATATTTT.

This clone was observed once. J is TRBJ2-1 and V is TRBV12-3 or TRBV12-4; a possible D gene is TRBD1 (5 bases). The CDR3 sequence is 13 residues long. V was shortened by 2 bases and J by 10 bases, with 12 bases between the two germline ends. The CDR3 sequence is CASSLSQGAEQFF. The DNA for the CDR3 is TGTGCCAGCAGTTTATCCCAGGGCGCGGAGCAGTTCTTC.

This chain uses TRBV30 with TRBJ1-5; tentatively, D is TRBD1 (6 bases). Trimming took 5 bases from V and 2 from J, leaving 22 bases between them. This CDR3 is 17 amino acids long. The germline V gene has CDR1 GTSNPN and CDR2 SVGIG (reference sequence). The CDR3, as DNA: TGTGCCTGGTCAGAGGGACACCACCCGGGAGGCAATCAGCCCCAGCATTTT. It yields the protein CAWSEGHHPGGNQPQHF.

This chain links TRBV12-3 or TRBV12-4 with TRBJ2-1, with D uncertain. The CDR3 spans 13 residues. V lost 6 bases and J 8 bases, leaving 14 bases between the germline ends. This chain's CDR3 is CASRYRRAHEQFF. As DNA, the CDR3 is TGTGCCAGCAGGTATCGACGGGCACATGAGCAGTTCTTC.

Concerning this clone itself: The identical CDR3 is also encoded by other nucleotide sequences in the sample. The V call is TRBV20-1, the J call TRBJ2-5; D is undetermined. The CDR3 has 10 residues. V was cut by 3 bases and J by 4 bases, with 3 bases left in between. Germline values: CDR1 DFQATT, CDR2 SNEGSKA (reference sequence). The CDR3, as DNA: TGCAGTGCTAGGGGAGAGACCCAGTACTTC. This codes for CSARGETQYF.

J is TRBJ2-5 and V is TRBV6-5; D perhaps matches TRBD1 (6 bases). The CDR3 length is 13 residues. The V end lost 6 bases, the J end lost 4 bases, and 12 bases lay between the germline ends. Per the germline V gene, CDR1 is MNHEY and CDR2 is SVGAGI. The CDR3 DNA sequence: TGTGCCAGCAGCCGGGACATCGCAGAGACCCAGTACTTC. Protein: CASSRDIAETQYF.

The chain couples TRBV7-3 to TRBJ2-2; TRBD2 agrees at 7 bases. Germline V CDR1 and CDR2: SGHTA, FQGTGA. V was pared by 6 bases and J by 8 bases, with 9 bases of the junction left unmatched. This CDR3 is built from 14 residues. The CDR3 coding sequence is TGTGCCAGCAGTCGTGAGCGGGATTCAGGGGAGCTGTTTTTT. It codes for CASSRERDSGELFF.

This chain connects TRBV28 to TRBJ1-5; tentatively, D is TRBD1 (5 bases). Between the trimmed V and J ends, which lost 5 bases and 4 bases, there was a span of 18 bases. CDR3 size: 16 residues. CDR1 is MDHEN and CDR2 is SYDVKM in the germline V gene. The CDR3 DNA reads TGTGCCAGCAGTAACGGAAGGGGCAGAGCGAATCAGCCCCAGCATTTT. It specifies CASSNGRGRANQPQHF.

This chain links TRBV7-2 with TRBJ2-7; D is uncertain. CDR1 and CDR2 from the germline V gene are SGHTA and FQGNSA. CDR3 size: 17 residues. The V gene lost 4 bases and the J gene lost 6 bases, with 25 bases spanning the gap. The CDR3 coding sequence is TGTGCCAGCAGCTCCAAAGCCATCTACCCACGCAATTTCGAGCAGTACTTC. Translated, it gives CASSSKAIYPRNFEQYF.

The chain joins TRBV19 to TRBJ1-2; D remains unclear. V shed 1 base and J shed 4 bases, with 7 bases lying between them. Germline V gives CDR1 LNHDA, CDR2 SQIVND (reference sequence). This CDR3 has 13 residues. The CDR3: CASSIGVTYGYTF. CDR3 coding DNA: TGTGCCAGTAGTATAGGGGTTACCTATGGCTACACCTTC.

The V and J genes are TRBV14 and TRBJ1-5; TRBD1 matches 10 bases. The germline V gene has CDR1 SGHDN and CDR2 FVKESK. This CDR3 has 16 amino acids. The trim removed 4 bases at V and 3 bases at J, leaving 6 bases unmatched. The CDR3 loop reads CASSLLGQGLNQPQHF. CDR3 nucleotide sequence: TGTGCCAGCAGCCTCCTGGGACAGGGGCTCAATCAGCCCCAGCATTTT. The full variable domain, rest sourced from reference TRBV14 and TRBJ1-5, is EAGVTQFPSHSVIEKGQTVTLRCDPISGHDNLYWYRRVMGKEIKFLLHFVKESKQDESGMPNNRFLAERTGGTYSTLKVQPAELEDSGVYFCASSLLGQGLNQPQHFGDGTRLSIL.

The chain combines TRBV7-9 with TRBJ1-5; D not certain. This CDR3 comprises 15 residues. V gave up 1 base and J gave up 9 bases, with 16 bases separating them. Germline V gives CDR1 SEHNR, CDR2 FQNEAQ (reference sequence). CDR3 DNA sequence: TGTGCCAGCAGCTTAGGAGGAGAGGTGTCGGGGCCCCAGCATTTT. This encodes CASSLGGEVSGPQHF. Complete variable domain (other parts from reference TRBV7-9 and TRBJ1-5): DTGVSQNPRHKITKRGQNVTFRCDPISEHNRLYWYRQTLGQGPEFLTYFQNEAQLEKSRLLSDRFSAERPKGSFSTLEIQRTEQGDSAMYLCASSLGGEVSGPQHFGDGTRLSIL.